This T cell receptor (beta chain) was recorded in a study of T cell repertoires in cytomegalovirus infection. Study-level findings and limits: It was HLA-C-restricted CMV-specific TCR beta clonotypes that dominated the response ex vivo.

Trimming left V 3 bases short and J 2 bases short, with 11 bases between. The CDR3 is 15 amino acids. Germline CDR1 reads DFQATT; CDR2 reads SNEGSKA (reference sequence). Concerning this clonotype itself: Its specificity is not known. Possible read error: a much larger clone is one base away.

TCRdb re-derived calls from the reads in MiXCR, one entry per CDR3 protein. The sample comprises around 450,000 distinct CDR3 sequences, 11% of which are singletons, and roughly 10% rests with the top ten. The chain uses TRBV20-1 and TRBJ1-6; possibly TRBD1 for D (5 bases). The source is a human donor in good health (CMV status not recorded). Some clones in this sample may be carry-over from other donors' samples. Sequenced sample: PBMCs. This CDR3 reads CSARGETTYNSPLHF. CDR3 coding DNA: TGCAGTGCTAGGGGGGAGACGACCTATAATTCACCCCTCCACTTT.